This T cell receptor beta chain was retrieved from a study of blood T cell repertoires in COVID-19. About the research overall: The United States, Italy and Spain supplied acute and convalescent COVID-19 samples. From T cells, B-cell-depleted T cells, or PBMCs came the material, which was cDNA or gDNA.

Profiling relied on immunoSEQ multiplex PCR, and the TCRdb table lists in-frame clones only, not all of them. The sample lists roughly 200,000 clones, roughly 81% occurring once. V lost 9 bases, J lost 5 bases, and 6 bases stayed unmatched. Germline V CDR1 and CDR2: MNHNY, SVGAGI (reference sequence). The CDR3 contains 12 residues. This clone turned up a few times. This clonotype was sampled from a woman over 75 with acute or convalescent COVID-19. The sample taken for sequencing was peripheral blood. This sequence joins TRBV6-6 and TRBJ2-7, with 8 bases aligning to TRBD1. The CDR3 nucleotides are TGTGCCAGTGGGCGACAGGGGAACGAGCAGTACTTC. As protein: CASGRQGNEQYF.